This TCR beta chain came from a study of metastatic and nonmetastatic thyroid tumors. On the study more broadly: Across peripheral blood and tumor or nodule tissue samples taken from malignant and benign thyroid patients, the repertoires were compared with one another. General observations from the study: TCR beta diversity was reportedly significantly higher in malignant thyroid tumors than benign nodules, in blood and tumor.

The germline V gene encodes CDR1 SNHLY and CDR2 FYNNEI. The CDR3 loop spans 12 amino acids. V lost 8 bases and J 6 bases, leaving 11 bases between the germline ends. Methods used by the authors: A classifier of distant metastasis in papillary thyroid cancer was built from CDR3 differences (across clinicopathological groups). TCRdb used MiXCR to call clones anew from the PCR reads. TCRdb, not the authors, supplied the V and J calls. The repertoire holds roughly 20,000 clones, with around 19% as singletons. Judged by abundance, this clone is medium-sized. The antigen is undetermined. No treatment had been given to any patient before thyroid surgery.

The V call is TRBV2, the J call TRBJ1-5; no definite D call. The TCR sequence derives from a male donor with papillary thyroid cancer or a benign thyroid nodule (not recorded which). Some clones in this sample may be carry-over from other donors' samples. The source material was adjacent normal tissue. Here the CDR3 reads CASQAGFQPQHF. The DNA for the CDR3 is TGTGCCAGCCAGGCAGGCTTTCAGCCCCAGCATTTT.